This TCR beta chain was obtained from a study of blood T cell repertoires in COVID-19. The overall study: Acute-phase and convalescent COVID-19 samples originated in the United States, Italy and Spain.

Measured with immunoSEQ multiplex PCR; TCRdb has only the in-frame clones, and not every one. The sample lists approximately 140,000 clones; roughly 88% were seen once. The germline gives CDR1 LNHDA, CDR2 SQIVND (reference sequence). The V and J ends lost 6 bases and 0 bases respectively, with 15 bases between them. CDR3 size: 16 residues. Participant-reported clinical history was the basis for cohort assignment. Sample: PBMCs or T cells enriched from blood (not recorded which). The clonotype was recovered from a woman aged 25-40 years with acute COVID-19. The chain has TRBV19 and TRBJ1-5; D unclear. The CDR3, as DNA: TGTGCCAGTAGCGGTGGGCTCCCTCCTAGCAATCAGCCCCAGCATTTT. Protein product: CASSGGLPPSNQPQHF. The full variable domain, completed using reference TRBV19 and TRBJ1-5, is DGGITQSPKYLFRKEGQNVTLSCEQNLNHDAMYWYRQDPGQGLRLIYYSQIVNDFQKGDIAEGYSVSREKKESFPLTVTSAQKNPTAFYLCASSGGLPPSNQPQHFGDGTRLSIL.